Listed here are 23 T cell receptor beta chains from one sample, sequenced in a study of early T cells in non-severe SARS-CoV-2 infection. TCRdb fed the 5' RACE reads into MiXCR, producing one record per CDR3 protein. This table has fewer than 85,000 distinct CDR3 sequences, roughly 15% appearing once. Sequencing input: whole blood. Receptor source: an adult who was a healthcare worker with PCR-confirmed SARS-CoV-2 infection or an uninfected control (not recorded which).

The table lists this clonotype with a count of one. This chain links TRBV5-1 with TRBJ2-7; D call uncertain. V was pared by 0 bases and J by 2 bases, with 9 bases between. The CDR3 loop spans 14 amino acids. CDR1 is SGHRS and CDR2 is YFSETQ in the germline V gene. In DNA, the CDR3 is TGCGCCAGCAGCTTGGGGACGGTGACCTACGAGCAGTACTTC. Its translation is CASSLGTVTYEQYF.

CDR3 sequence reads: CASSQVAAPLQETQYF. CDR3 coding DNA: TGTGCCAGCAGCCAAGTCGCAGCCCCTCTCCAAGAGACCCAGTACTTC. This chain uses TRBV3-1 with TRBJ2-5; no firm D call. Trimming stripped 1 base from V and 1 base from J, with 13 bases between. CDR1 and CDR2 (germline): LGHDT, YNNKEL (reference sequence). This CDR3 spans 16 amino acids.

This clonotype was seen repeatedly, ten times or more. The chain combines TRBV24-1 with TRBJ2-7; possibly TRBD2 for D (5 bases). The germline V gene encodes CDR1 KGHDR and CDR2 SFDVKD. CDR3 length: 13 amino acids. Between the trimmed V and J ends, which lost 7 bases and 4 bases, there was a span of 13 bases. The CDR3 nucleotides are TGTGCCACCAGCAAGGGAGATCGGTACGAGCAGTACTTC. Amino acid sequence: CATSKGDRYEQYF.

The chain recombines TRBV18 with TRBJ2-3; 9 positions match TRBD1. CDR3 length: 16 amino acids. Losses at the gene ends were 9 bases for V and 4 bases for J; bases not matched to a gene: 14. Per the germline V gene, CDR1 is KGHSH and CDR2 is LQKENI. For the CDR3, the DNA is TGTGCCAGTAATAGGCCGGGACAGGGATTTGCAGATACGCAGTATTTT. Translation gives CASNRPGQGFADTQYF.

J is TRBJ1-2 and V is TRBV6-1; D is undetermined. Germline V CDR1 and CDR2: MNHNS, SASEGT. The length of the CDR3 is 13 residues. Trimming shortened V by 6 bases and J by 4 bases, and 12 bases separated the two germline ends. CDR3 region: CASRRAGSYGYTF. CDR3 nucleotides: TGTGCCAGCAGGAGGGCCGGTAGCTATGGCTACACCTTC.

This chain links TRBV6-5 with TRBJ1-2; unclear D gene. Germline V gene data show CDR1 as MNHEY and CDR2 as SVGAGI. This CDR3 comprises 15 residues. The ends were cut back, 5 bases at V and 3 bases at J, with 16 bases in the middle. The CDR3, as DNA: TGTGCCAGCAGTCCCAGGTCTACGGGCGACTATGGCTACACCTTC. This codes for CASSPRSTGDYGYTF.

This clonotype has at least ten counts. The chain has TRBV18 and TRBJ1-5; the D is unclear. Trimming stripped 5 bases from V and 3 bases from J, with 20 bases between. This CDR3 is 17 amino acids long. Germline V CDR1 and CDR2: KGHSH, LQKENI. The CDR3 coding sequence is TGTGCCAGCTCAGCCCCCTCTCCTCGACATACCAATCAGCCCCAGCATTTT. This encodes CASSAPSPRHTNQPQHF.

This clonotype was detected a few times. The V call is TRBV7-2, the J call TRBJ2-3, with D possibly called TRBD1 or TRBD2 (6 bases each). The V end was cut by 1 base, the J end by 4 bases, with 12 bases between. This CDR3 has 15 residues. CDR1 SGHTA and CDR2 FQGNSA come from the germline V gene. CDR3 in amino acids: CASSLGGGSADTQYF. The CDR3 DNA sequence: TGTGCCAGCAGCTTAGGAGGGGGGTCCGCAGATACGCAGTATTTT.

This clonotype showed up many times. The J gene is TRBJ2-1, the V gene TRBV9; the match to TRBD2 covers 11 bases. The V gene's germline CDR1 is SGDLS and CDR2 YYNGEE. This CDR3 contains 15 residues. The V gene end was trimmed by 0 bases and the J gene end by 8 bases; junction bases not matched to a gene: 4. For the CDR3, the DNA is TGTGCCAGCAGCGTAGTTAGCGGGGGGGCTTATGAGCAGTTCTTC. It translates to CASSVVSGGAYEQFF.

The rearrangement joins TRBV12-3 or TRBV12-4 to TRBJ1-4; 12 bases are a match to TRBD1. There are 16 residues in the CDR3. The ends lost 8 bases at V and 4 bases at J; junction bases unmatched: 8. CDR3 loop: CASGTGGLAFNEKLFF. CDR3 sequence (DNA): TGTGCCAGCGGGACAGGGGGCCTGGCCTTTAATGAAAAACTGTTTTTT.

This clonotype has only a few counts. A read error may account for a junction end that differs from germline. The V and J genes are TRBV12-3 or TRBV12-4 and TRBJ2-5; a possible D gene is TRBD1 (5 bases). The CDR3 covers 13 residues. CDR3 region: CASSLGTREAQYF. CDR3 in DNA: TGTGCCAGCAGTTTAGGGACAAGAGAGGCCCAGTACTTC.

This clonotype was seen ten or more times. This chain uses TRBV5-5 with TRBJ1-5; D might be TRBD1 (5 bases). Per the germline V gene, CDR1 is SGHKS and CDR2 is YYEKEE (reference sequence). This CDR3 spans 15 amino acids. The V end lost 8 bases, the J end lost 6 bases, and 21 bases lay between the germline ends. The CDR3 is CARFLTNRQGQPQHF. CDR3 nucleotides: TGTGCCAGGTTTCTAACCAACCGTCAGGGTCAGCCCCAGCATTTT. Based on the CDR3 plus reference TRBV5-5 and TRBJ1-5, the full variable domain is DAGVTQSPTHLIKTRGQQVTLRCSPISGHKSVSWYQQVLGQGPQFIFQYYEKEERGRGNFPDRFSARQFPNYSSELNVNALLLGDSALYLCARFLTNRQGQPQHFGDGTRLSIL.

This chain joins TRBV7-2 and TRBJ2-6; D tentatively fits TRBD1 or TRBD2 (5 bases each). Trimming took 2 bases from V and 2 from J, leaving 13 bases between them. The CDR3 contains 17 residues. The germline gives CDR1 SGHTA, CDR2 FQGNSA. The CDR3 nucleotides are TGTGCCAGCAGCTTACCTGGGGCGCGGGCTGGGGCCAACGTCCTGACTTTC. It encodes CASSLPGARAGANVLTF.

This clonotype was seen at least ten times. The chain combines TRBV6-5 with TRBJ2-7, with 9 bases that match TRBD1. V was pared by 0 bases and J by 4 bases, with 10 bases of the junction left unmatched. The CDR3 length is 17 residues. Germline V gene lookup returns CDR1 MNHEY and CDR2 SVGAGI. CDR3: CASSYSIGTGRPYEQYF. The CDR3 DNA sequence: TGTGCCAGCAGTTACTCGATCGGGACAGGGCGGCCGTACGAGCAGTACTTC.

The V gene is TRBV9, the J gene TRBJ2-3; 10 bases agree with TRBD2. Trimming at V came to 3 bases and at J to 1 base, leaving 2 bases not matched to a gene. CDR1 and CDR2 (germline): SGDLS, YYNGEE. There are 15 residues in the CDR3. CDR3 sequence reads: CASSGGTSGTDTQYF. Here the CDR3 DNA reads TGTGCCAGCAGCGGCGGGACTAGCGGCACAGATACGCAGTATTTT. Combining the CDR3 with reference TRBV9 and TRBJ2-3 gives the whole variable domain DSGVTQTPKHLITATGQRVTLRCSPRSGDLSVYWYQQSLDQGLQFLIQYYNGEERAKGNILERFSAQQFPDLHSELNLSSLELGDSALYFCASSGGTSGTDTQYFGPGTRLTVL.

Details on this clonotype: An end of the junction does not agree with germline; a read error may underlie this. The V gene is TRBV28, the J gene TRBJ2-7, with D perhaps matching TRBD1 or TRBD2 (5 bases each). CDR3 size: 11 residues. Germline-derived CDR1 and CDR2 are MDHEN and SYDVKM. CDR3 nucleotides: TGTGGCAGCAGTGGGGGCTACGAGCAGTACTTC. Its protein is CGSSGGYEQYF.

This clonotype was counted at least ten times. This chain uses TRBV7-9 with TRBJ2-3, with no clear D. The CDR3 is 13 residues long. V was shortened by 1 base and J by 4 bases, with 6 bases between the two germline ends. Germline V gene data show CDR1 as SEHNR and CDR2 as FQNEAQ (reference sequence). Written as DNA, the CDR3 is TGTGCCAGCAGCTTAGATTGGTCAGATACGCAGTATTTT. Its protein is CASSLDWSDTQYF.

The V and J genes are TRBV7-9 and TRBJ2-2; no clear D. The ends were cut back, 4 bases at V and 3 bases at J, with 6 bases in the middle. Germline assignment: CDR1 SEHNR and CDR2 FQNEAQ (reference sequence). The CDR3 sequence is 13 residues long. CDR3 nucleotides: TGTGCCAGCAGCTGGATAGACACCGGGGAGCTGTTTTTT. Its protein product is CASSWIDTGELFF.

This clonotype showed up many times. This chain links TRBV10-3 with TRBJ2-1; perhaps D is TRBD1 or TRBD2 (6 bases each). Per germline, CDR1 ENHRY and CDR2 SYGVKD. This CDR3 contains 17 residues. V lost 0 bases to trimming and J lost 9 bases, with 21 bases between them. As DNA, the CDR3 is TGTGCCATCAGTGAGTCGCTCGATTTTGGGGGGCGCGGTGAGCAGTTCTTC. Translating it yields CAISESLDFGGRGEQFF.

There are many counts of this clonotype. The chain couples TRBV6-2 or TRBV6-3 to TRBJ1-5; 10 nucleotides line up with TRBD1. After removal of 2 bases from V and 6 bases from J, the junction contained 4 bases not matched to a gene. The CDR3 runs to 15 residues. Germline V gene sequence: CDR1 MNHEY, CDR2 SVGEGT. The CDR3 DNA follows: TGTGCCAGCAGTTACCATGGACAGGGGGGTCAGCCCCAGCATTTT. Its translation: CASSYHGQGGQPQHF.

This clonotype has only a few counts. This chain's CDR3 is CASSKPTGLLSGNTIYF. The CDR3 bases are TGTGCCAGCAGCAAACCAACAGGACTCCTCTCTGGAAACACCATATATTTT. This chain joins TRBV12-3 or TRBV12-4 and TRBJ1-3, with a possible D match to TRBD1 (5 bases). The CDR3 is 17 amino acids. Trimming took off 6 bases at V and 0 bases at J, with 18 bases between the two ends.

This clonotype was detected only a few times. J is TRBJ2-3 and V is TRBV7-2, with 10 bases that match TRBD2. There are 17 residues in the CDR3. Germline trimming cut 2 bases from V and 5 bases from J; bases unmatched to any gene: 10. Germline loops: CDR1 SGHTA, CDR2 FQGNSA. The CDR3 protein is CASSLRLLAGGGDTQYF. The CDR3, as DNA: TGTGCCAGCAGCTTACGGCTCTTAGCGGGGGGAGGAGATACGCAGTATTTT.

The table lists this clonotype with a few counts. One end of the junction fails to match germline, which may point to a read error. The rearrangement joins TRBV7-2 to TRBJ2-1, with TRBD1 matching 8 bases. Germline V gene data show CDR1 as SGHTA and CDR2 as FQGNSA. The CDR3 has 15 amino acids. In DNA form, the CDR3 reads TGTGCCAGCAGGTTAGACAGGGGAGCCTACAATGAGCAGTTCTTC. This codes for CASRLDRGAYNEQFF. Drawing the rest from reference TRBV7-2 and TRBJ2-1, the complete variable domain is GAGVSQSPSNKVTEKGKDVELRCDPISGHTALYWYRQSLGQGLEFLIYFQGNSAPDKSGLPSDRFSAERTGGSVSTLTIQRTQQEDSAVYLCASRLDRGAYNEQFFGPGTRLTVL.